Following are 25 T cell receptor beta chains from one sample sequenced in a study of blood T cell repertoires in COVID-19 (dated by TCRdb to 2018 to 2020). The library relied on the immunoSEQ multiplex PCR assay. TCRdb limited this immuneACCESS table to in-frame rearrangements with V and J called. A share of clones is missing; checked studies link under half to unresolved V genes, and the rest is unexplained. This sample has about 50,000 clones in its table, and more than 80% of those were observed once. The top ten hold roughly 20% of the sample. The material sequenced was peripheral blood. All receptors derive from a human donor in a cohort sampled during active COVID-19.

The chain uses TRBV20-1 and TRBJ1-5, with D uncertain. This CDR3 is 13 amino acids long. Germline loops: CDR1 DFQATT, CDR2 SNEGSKA (reference sequence). Trimming pared 3 bases from V and 5 bases from J, leaving 11 bases between. The CDR3 loop reads CSASSGIHQPQHF. As DNA, the CDR3 is TGCAGTGCTAGTTCCGGGATTCATCAGCCCCAGCATTTT.

This clone was observed once. The chain carries TRBV27 and TRBJ2-5, with 9 bases lining up with TRBD1. The J segment lost 0 bases and the V segment lost 6 bases, leaving 5 bases of the junction unmatched. This CDR3 spans 15 amino acids. Germline V gene data show CDR1 as MNHEY and CDR2 as SMNVEV (reference sequence). The CDR3 region is CASSKTGGYQETQYF. CDR3 DNA sequence: TGTGCCAGCAGCAAGACAGGGGGGTACCAAGAGACCCAGTACTTC.

The chain has TRBV5-1 and TRBJ1-1; 7 positions agree with TRBD1. The V gene's germline CDR1 is SGHRS and CDR2 YFSETQ. The CDR3 has 14 amino acids. V lost 4 bases to trimming and J lost 8 bases; unmatched junction nucleotides: 11. The CDR3 spells CASSTGAMGEEAFF. CDR3 DNA: TGCGCCAGCAGCACAGGGGCGATGGGGGAAGAAGCTTTCTTT.

The V and J genes are TRBV5-4 and TRBJ1-2; the D is unclear. Germline V gene lookup returns CDR1 SGHNT and CDR2 YYREEE (reference sequence). V was shortened by 0 bases and J by 6 bases, with 9 bases between the two germline ends. This CDR3 is built from 13 residues. The CDR3 region has the DNA TGTGCCAGCAGCTTGGAGAATGGAGATGGCTACACCTTC. It yields the protein CASSLENGDGYTF. Full variable domain (remainder filled in from reference TRBV5-4 and TRBJ1-2): ETGVTQSPTHLIKTRGQQVTLRCSSQSGHNTVSWYQQALGQGPQFIFQYYREEENGRGNFPPRFSGLQFPNYSSELNVNALELDDSALYLCASSLENGDGYTFGSGTRLTVV.

The rearrangement links TRBV24-1 to TRBJ1-1; 10 bases line up with TRBD1. V gave up 7 bases and J gave up 0 bases; unmatched junction bases: 10. Germline V gives CDR1 KGHDR, CDR2 SFDVKD. This CDR3 is built from 17 residues. The CDR3: CATRGQGRHLLNTEAFF. The CDR3 DNA follows: TGTGCCACCAGGGGACAGGGGAGACATCTCTTGAACACTGAAGCTTTCTTT.

The V gene is TRBV9, the J gene TRBJ2-2; 11 nucleotides line up with TRBD1. CDR3 size: 15 residues. V trimming: 3 bases; J trimming: 4 bases; junction bases outside the gene matches: 2. The germline gives CDR1 SGDLS, CDR2 YYNGEE. CDR3 sequence: CASSGTGGGTGELFF. CDR3 nucleotides: TGTGCCAGCAGCGGGACAGGGGGCGGCACCGGGGAGCTGTTTTTT.

This clone was counted a few times. This chain connects TRBV6-2 or TRBV6-3 to TRBJ2-1; 7 bases map to TRBD1. With V trimmed by 5 bases and J by 8 bases, 12 bases remained unmatched. This CDR3 is 15 amino acids long. CDR1 is MNHEY and CDR2 is SVGEGT in the germline V gene. The CDR3 sequence is CASSPVDRLLDEQFF. The CDR3, as DNA: TGTGCCAGCAGTCCCGTGGACAGGCTGTTGGATGAGCAGTTCTTC.

The chain recombines TRBV27 with TRBJ2-6; D gene ambiguous. The CDR3 is 19 amino acids. V lost 7 bases, J lost 0 bases, and 22 bases lay in between. Germline V CDR1 and CDR2: MNHEY, SMNVEV (reference sequence). The CDR3 bases are TGTGCCAGCACAAGGCAGGCCTGGGCCCGAACCTCTGGGGCCAACGTCCTGACTTTC. Amino acids: CASTRQAWARTSGANVLTF.

The chain has TRBV5-6 and TRBJ1-2; D ambiguous. Trimming stripped 4 bases from V and 3 bases from J, with 7 bases between. The CDR3 covers 12 residues. In germline, CDR1 is SGHDT, CDR2 YYEEEE. DNA of the CDR3: TGTGCCAGCAGCCCTGGAGACTATGGCTACACCTTC. Amino acids: CASSPGDYGYTF.

The rearrangement uses TRBV19 and TRBJ1-5; 7 nucleotides agree with TRBD1. CDR3 size: 15 residues. The V gene end was trimmed by 3 bases and the J gene end by 6 bases; junction bases not matched to a gene: 8. Germline V gene data show CDR1 as LNHDA and CDR2 as SQIVND (reference sequence). The CDR3, as DNA: TGTGCCAGTAGTATGGTGACAGGGTGGACTCAGCCCCAGCATTTT. It encodes CASSMVTGWTQPQHF.

The rearrangement links TRBV12-3 or TRBV12-4 to TRBJ1-1; D is undetermined. This CDR3 region has 13 residues. The germline V and J ends were trimmed by 7 bases and 3 bases, with 12 bases remaining between them. In nucleotides, the CDR3 is TGTGCCAGCACCCTCGGGATAGACACTGAAGCTTTCTTT. Translating it yields CASTLGIDTEAFF.

This clone was seen a single time. This may be a read error, as it is one base from a much larger clone. This chain uses TRBV5-4 with TRBJ1-2, with D possibly matching TRBD1 (5 bases). CDR1 and CDR2 (germline): SGHNT, YYREEE (reference sequence). The CDR3 runs 12 residues. V was clipped by 5 bases and J by 8 bases, with 13 bases between them. CDR3 sequence reads: CASRVCGGGYTF. CDR3 bases: TGTGCCAGCAGAGTTTGTGGGGGGGGCTACACCTTC. Using reference TRBV5-4 and TRBJ1-2 for the parts outside the CDR3, the full variable domain is ETGVTQSPTHLIKTRGQQVTLRCSSQSGHNTVSWYQQALGQGPQFIFQYYREEENGRGNFPPRFSGLQFPNYSSELNVNALELDDSALYLCASRVCGGGYTFGSGTRLTVV.

The chain couples TRBV7-2 to TRBJ2-3, with 8 bases fitting TRBD2. The CDR3 has 18 residues. Germline V lookup: CDR1 SGHTA, CDR2 FQGNSA. Unmatched junction bases numbered 14, after V lost 5 bases and J lost 1 base. The CDR3 bases are TGTGCCAGCAGCCGGAGGATTCCGCGGGGGGATCGCACAGATACGCAGTATTTT. Protein product: CASSRRIPRGDRTDTQYF.

The J gene is TRBJ1-5, the V gene TRBV11-1; 8 bases align to TRBD1. V lost 9 bases to trimming and J lost 1 base; unmatched junction nucleotides: 2. The CDR3 has 13 amino acids. Germline CDR1 and CDR2: SGHAT and FQDESV (reference sequence). The chain's CDR3 is CARQGASNQPQHF. The CDR3 nucleotides are TGTGCCAGGCAGGGGGCGAGCAATCAGCCCCAGCATTTT.

This chain connects TRBV27 to TRBJ2-3; D gene uncertain. V dropped 7 bases and J dropped 1 base, with 18 bases sitting between them. Germline V gene data show CDR1 as MNHEY and CDR2 as SMNVEV (reference sequence). The CDR3 runs to 16 residues. CDR3 loop: CASTPGRARGTDTQYF. The DNA of the CDR3 is TGTGCCAGCACCCCAGGCCGAGCCCGCGGCACAGATACGCAGTATTTT.

V is TRBV19 and J is TRBJ2-7; D unclear. Trimming left V 3 bases short and J 7 bases short, with 7 bases between. Germline V gene sequence: CDR1 LNHDA, CDR2 SQIVND (reference sequence). The CDR3 runs to 11 residues. CDR3 sequence: CASSIHTEQYF. The CDR3 DNA reads as TGTGCCAGTAGTATTCACACGGAGCAGTACTTC.

This chain joins TRBV7-2 and TRBJ2-1; TRBD2 is a possible D gene (7 bases). Between the trimmed V and J ends, which lost 5 bases and 2 bases, there was a span of 19 bases. This CDR3 is built from 17 residues. The germline gives CDR1 SGHTA, CDR2 FQGNSA. CDR3 protein: CASSATGGPWPYNEQFF. The CDR3, as DNA: TGTGCCAGCAGCGCCACCGGGGGGCCTTGGCCCTACAATGAGCAGTTCTTC.

CDR3 sequence: CASSLAGSTEAFF. DNA for the CDR3: TGCGCCAGCAGCTTGGCCGGTAGCACTGAAGCTTTCTTT. This chain uses TRBV5-1 with TRBJ1-1; D call uncertain. The CDR3 covers 13 residues. V gave up 0 bases and J gave up 4 bases, with 7 bases separating them. CDR1 is SGHRS, CDR2 YFSETQ, per germline.

In its sample, this clone was seen once. The rearrangement uses TRBV5-8 and TRBJ2-1; 13 bases are shared with TRBD2. J lost 4 bases, V lost 0 bases, and 7 bases had no gene match. The CDR3 contains 18 residues. Looked up from germline, CDR1 is SGHTS and CDR2 is YDEGEE. CDR3 loop: CASSLGRTSGGGYNEQFF. CDR3 bases: TGTGCCAGCAGCTTGGGGCGGACTAGCGGGGGAGGTTACAATGAGCAGTTCTTC.

The gene calls are TRBV9 and TRBJ2-5; TRBD1 is a possible D gene (6 bases). This CDR3 has 17 residues. Germline CDR1 is SGDLS and CDR2 is YYNGEE. V lost 0 bases and J 4 bases, leaving 19 bases between the germline ends. In DNA form, the CDR3 reads TGTGCCAGCAGCGTAGGTCCCGGTCAGGGGATCGGAGAGACCCAGTACTTC. Its protein is CASSVGPGQGIGETQYF.

The CDR3 here is CAWRGGGAFLWQFF. The CDR3 DNA reads as TGTGCCTGGAGAGGCGGGGGGGCCTTCTTATGGCAGTTCTTC. The rearrangement joins TRBV30 to TRBJ2-1; TRBD2 matches at 9 bases. The CDR3 length is 14 residues. The junction had 12 bases not matched to a gene; V was cut back by 3 bases and J by 12 bases. Germline CDR1 is GTSNPN and CDR2 is SVGIG (reference sequence).

For the CDR3, the DNA is TGTGCCAGCAGTTACTCGGACAGGGGGTTCTATGGCTACACCTTC. It is translated as CASSYSDRGFYGYTF. The chain employs TRBV6-5 and TRBJ1-2; 10 bases map to TRBD1. Per the germline V gene, CDR1 is MNHEY and CDR2 is SVGAGI. The CDR3 extends over 15 amino acids. Germline trimming cut 0 bases from V and 4 bases from J; bases unmatched to any gene: 2.

This clone was counted only a few times. In DNA, the CDR3 is TGTGCCTGGGCTGACAGGGGGAATCAGCCCCAGCATTTT. Its protein product is CAWADRGNQPQHF. The rearrangement joins TRBV30 to TRBJ1-5, with 9 bases matching TRBD1. CDR3 length: 13 amino acids. V shed 5 bases, J shed 4 bases, and the junction held 3 bases outside the gene matches. CDR1 is GTSNPN and CDR2 is SVGIG in the germline V gene (reference sequence).

This rearrangement joins TRBV6-5 to TRBJ1-2; tentatively, D is TRBD1 (5 bases). This CDR3 region has 14 residues. Trimming removed 7 bases from V and 2 bases from J, with 14 bases in between. Germline CDR1 MNHEY, CDR2 SVGAGI. The CDR3 here is CASTLKRTNYGYTF. As DNA, the CDR3 is TGTGCCAGCACCTTGAAGAGGACAAACTATGGCTACACCTTC.

The genes are TRBV19 and TRBJ2-5; maybe TRBD2 (5 bases). Trimming took 4 bases from V and 4 from J, leaving 13 bases between them. CDR3 length: 14 amino acids. From germline, CDR1 is LNHDA and CDR2 SQIVND (reference sequence). The CDR3 protein is CASSKGLLLETQYF. The CDR3 coding sequence is TGTGCCAGTAGTAAAGGACTGCTTCTAGAGACCCAGTACTTC.